A single sample is the source of the 32 T cell receptor beta chains below, sequenced in a study of neurological immune-mediated disorders. TCRdb independently ran MiXCR on the 5' RACE reads; one entry per CDR3 protein. The repertoire includes 70,000 to 90,000 distinct CDR3 sequences, around 6% of them detected once, and approximately 8% sits in the top ten. The time point is: longitudinal time-point 2. The sequencing input was PBMCs. The receptors come from a woman aged 60-75 years with multiple sclerosis.

This clonotype was counted ten times or more. This sequence joins TRBV20-1 and TRBJ2-5; the match to TRBD2 covers 10 bases. This CDR3 is 15 amino acids long. V trimming: 0 bases; J trimming: 0 bases; junction bases outside the gene matches: 1. The germline CDR1 and CDR2 sequences are DFQATT and SNEGSKA (reference sequence). The CDR3 loop is CSARELAGYQETQYF. The CDR3 DNA reads as TGCAGTGCTAGAGAACTAGCGGGGTACCAAGAGACCCAGTACTTC.

This clonotype was detected many times. The chain couples TRBV5-1 to TRBJ1-6, with D possibly being TRBD1 (5 bases). Trimming pared 3 bases from V and 10 bases from J, leaving 17 bases between. The length of the CDR3 is 15 residues. Germline CDR1 and CDR2: SGHRS and YFSETQ. The CDR3 sequence is CASSWGGSGESPLHF. The CDR3 nucleotides are TGCGCCAGCAGCTGGGGGGGGAGCGGGGAATCACCCCTCCACTTT.

This clonotype was seen a handful of times. This could be a read error, since a much larger clone is one nucleotide away. The chain employs TRBV9 and TRBJ2-1; D not resolved. Trimming took 1 base from V and 4 from J, leaving 12 bases between them. This CDR3 comprises 15 residues. Germline V lookup: CDR1 SGDLS, CDR2 YYNGEE. For the CDR3, the DNA is TGTGCCAGCAGCGTATCCCCCAACCGGTACAATGAGCAGTTCTTC. Its translation is CASSVSPNRYNEQFF.

The sample holds many counts of this clonotype. This sequence joins TRBV5-1 and TRBJ2-2; 8 bases align to TRBD1. Germline values: CDR1 SGHRS, CDR2 YFSETQ. The CDR3 consists of 17 residues. The trim removed 4 bases at V and 1 base at J, leaving 9 bases unmatched. CDR3 coding DNA: TGCGCCAGCAGCCCCAGGAGTGGACAGGGGAACACCGGGGAGCTGTTTTTT. Protein sequence: CASSPRSGQGNTGELFF.

The chain combines TRBV5-1 with TRBJ2-7; no reliable D call. The V end lost 5 bases, the J end lost 4 bases, and 10 bases lay between the germline ends. The CDR3 has 12 amino acids. Germline CDR1 SGHRS, CDR2 YFSETQ. Here the CDR3 reads CASSLDDYEQYF. CDR3 sequence (DNA): TGCGCCAGCAGTCTTGACGATTACGAGCAGTACTTC.

This clonotype was counted many times. DNA for the CDR3: TGTGCCAGCAGCTTCTTCGGAGATACGCAGTATTTT. This encodes CASSFFGDTQYF. The chain combines TRBV7-2 with TRBJ2-3; D is uncertain. Trimming removed 3 bases at V and 5 bases at J, with 6 bases between. The CDR3 sequence is 12 residues long. Germline assignment: CDR1 SGHTA and CDR2 FQGNSA.

This clonotype was seen many times. V usage is TRBV6-5 and J usage is TRBJ2-7, with TRBD1 identical over 8 bases. The J segment lost 3 bases and the V segment lost 5 bases, leaving 9 bases of the junction unmatched. The CDR3 has 15 amino acids. Germline V lookup: CDR1 MNHEY, CDR2 SVGAGI. The CDR3 protein is CASSGGQGAFYEQYF. DNA of the CDR3: TGTGCCAGCAGTGGGGGCCAGGGGGCTTTCTACGAGCAGTACTTC.

This clonotype was observed at least ten times. This sequence joins TRBV5-1 and TRBJ2-6, with D perhaps assigned TRBD1 or TRBD2 (5 bases each). The germline V and J ends were trimmed by 3 bases and 1 base, with 11 bases remaining between them. Germline V gene sequence: CDR1 SGHRS, CDR2 YFSETQ. This CDR3 comprises 16 residues. In nucleotides, the CDR3 is TGCGCCAGCAGCTGGGGACGGAGATCTGGGGCCAACGTCCTGACTTTC. Translating it yields CASSWGRRSGANVLTF.

This clonotype appeared many times. The chain recombines TRBV5-5 with TRBJ2-1; D possibly corresponds to TRBD2 (7 bases). V gave up 2 bases and J gave up 0 bases, with 12 bases separating them. This CDR3 is built from 16 residues. CDR1 SGHKS and CDR2 YYEKEE come from the germline V gene (reference sequence). The CDR3 coding sequence is TGTGCCAGCAGCTTTGGGGGGGACACCTCCTACAATGAGCAGTTCTTC. Residues: CASSFGGDTSYNEQFF.

This clonotype has only one observation. A read error may be the cause here, since a much bigger clone is one base away. CDR3 in DNA: TGTGCCATCAGTGAAGAGCACAGGGTGAACTATGGCTACACCTTC. Translated, it gives CAISEEHRVNYGYTF. The chain joins TRBV6-1 to TRBJ1-2, with D possibly TRBD1 on 6 matching bases. Per germline, CDR1 MNHNS and CDR2 SASEGT. There are 15 residues in the CDR3.

The J gene is TRBJ1-1, the V gene TRBV12-3 or TRBV12-4; D perhaps matches TRBD1 (6 bases). V was trimmed by 5 bases and J by 4 bases, leaving 14 bases between them. CDR3 length equals 14 residues. The CDR3 nucleotides are TGTGCCAGCAGTCGAACTAAACAGGGCACTGAAGCTTTCTTT. Its translation is CASSRTKQGTEAFF.

This clonotype was recorded many times. The chain employs TRBV6-5 and TRBJ1-2, with D possibly matching TRBD1 (6 bases). The germline V and J ends were trimmed by 6 bases and 8 bases, with 13 bases remaining between them. Germline CDR1 is MNHEY and CDR2 is SVGAGI. The CDR3 extends over 12 amino acids. As DNA, the CDR3 is TGTGCCAGCAGCCAATCAGGGGAAGGCTACACCTTC. It is translated as CASSQSGEGYTF.

A remark on this clonotype: A read error is possible here, since a much larger clone lies one base away. V usage is TRBV5-1 and J usage is TRBJ1-1; D unclear. V dropped 0 bases and J dropped 5 bases, with 11 bases sitting between them. CDR1 SGHRS and CDR2 YFSETQ come from the germline V gene. The CDR3 sequence is 14 residues long. CDR3 protein: CASSLALWKTEAFF. Written as DNA, the CDR3 is TGCGCCAGCAGCTTGGCCCTATGGAAAACTGAAGCTTTCTTT.

V is TRBV7-9 and J is TRBJ1-1; D uncertain. The CDR3 runs 16 residues. V lost 4 bases and J 5 bases, leaving 20 bases between the germline ends. The germline V gene encodes CDR1 SEHNR and CDR2 FQNEAQ (reference sequence). The chain's CDR3 is CASSSNPRESRTEAFF. The CDR3 DNA reads as TGTGCCAGCAGCTCTAACCCCCGGGAGTCGAGGACTGAAGCTTTCTTT.

This clonotype came up many times. V and J are TRBV27 and TRBJ2-7; 7 bases are shared with TRBD1. This CDR3 region has 15 residues. Germline CDR1 reads MNHEY; CDR2 reads SMNVEV (reference sequence). V gave up 6 bases and J gave up 4 bases; unmatched junction bases: 12. The CDR3: CASSRQGLGFYEQYF. The CDR3 DNA is TGTGCCAGCAGCCGACAGGGCCTCGGCTTTTACGAGCAGTACTTC.

The J gene is TRBJ2-7, the V gene TRBV18; D not resolved. CDR1 is KGHSH, CDR2 LQKENI, per germline. V was pared by 6 bases and J by 6 bases, with 9 bases between. The CDR3 length is 11 residues. For the CDR3, the DNA is TGTGCCAGCTCCGACCAGTTCGAGCAGTACTTC. Translating it yields CASSDQFEQYF. Looking up the rest from reference TRBV18 and TRBJ2-7 gives the full variable domain: NAGVMQNPRHLVRRRGQEARLRCSPMKGHSHVYWYRQLPEEGLKFMVYLQKENIIDESGMPKERFSAEFPKEGPSILRIQQVVRGDSAAYFCASSDQFEQYFGPGTRLTVT.

V gene TRBV29-1 combines with J gene TRBJ1-2; D is unclear. CDR1 is SQVTM and CDR2 is ANQGSEA in the germline V gene. Trimming stripped 7 bases from V and 4 bases from J, with 16 bases between. CDR3 length: 13 residues. The CDR3 DNA is TGCAGCGCCCGTCCTGGGATTAGCTATGGCTACACCTTC. Protein product: CSARPGISYGYTF.

This clonotype was found many times. V gene TRBV20-1 combines with J gene TRBJ1-1, with a tentative D call TRBD1 (5 bases). V dropped 6 bases and J dropped 0 bases, with 11 bases sitting between them. CDR1 is DFQATT, CDR2 SNEGSKA, per germline (reference sequence). The CDR3 contains 13 residues. CDR3 in DNA: TGCAGTGCCTCACAGGAGATGAACACTGAAGCTTTCTTT. This translates into CSASQEMNTEAFF.

In its sample, this clonotype was seen a few times. The chain joins TRBV3-1 to TRBJ2-7; 8 nucleotides match TRBD1. This CDR3 has 17 amino acids. J lost 0 bases, V lost 4 bases, and 11 bases had no gene match. CDR1 and CDR2 (germline): LGHDT, YNNKEL (reference sequence). CDR3 protein: CASSRNRGISSSYEQYF. CDR3 DNA sequence: TGTGCCAGCAGCCGGAACAGGGGGATCTCGAGCTCCTACGAGCAGTACTTC.

This clonotype occurred many times. The genes are TRBV20-1 and TRBJ1-4; D gene uncertain. V dropped 1 base and J dropped 8 bases, with 5 bases sitting between them. The germline gives CDR1 DFQATT, CDR2 SNEGSKA (reference sequence). This CDR3 is 11 amino acids long. The CDR3 DNA reads TGCAGTGCTAGAGCGTACGAAAAACTGTTTTTT. Its protein is CSARAYEKLFF.

This clonotype showed up many times. The chain is built from TRBV5-1 and TRBJ2-2; 7 bases map to TRBD1. Germline CDR1 SGHRS, CDR2 YFSETQ. This CDR3 spans 16 amino acids. V was clipped by 0 bases and J by 6 bases; unmatched bases: 8. The CDR3 DNA is TGCGCCAGCAGCTTGGAAGGGGGCGCGAAAGCCGGGGAGCTGTTTTTT. Translated, it gives CASSLEGGAKAGELFF.

The table lists this clonotype with many counts. This chain uses TRBV12-3 or TRBV12-4 with TRBJ2-5; D might be TRBD2 (5 bases). The length of the CDR3 is 16 residues. V gave up 1 base and J gave up 2 bases, with 14 bases separating them. This CDR3 reads CASSLGLLGLQETQYF. The DNA for the CDR3 is TGTGCCAGCAGTTTAGGTCTACTTGGACTTCAAGAGACCCAGTACTTC.

At least ten counts were recorded for this clonotype. This chain joins TRBV12-3 or TRBV12-4 and TRBJ2-5; 7 bases map to TRBD1. The CDR3 has 14 amino acids. The trim removed 2 bases at V and 2 bases at J, leaving 2 bases unmatched. The chain's CDR3 is CASSLLQGQETQYF. Here the CDR3 DNA reads TGTGCCAGCAGTTTACTACAGGGGCAAGAGACCCAGTACTTC.

This clonotype has ten or more counts. The CDR3 DNA is TGCAGTGCTAGAGACGTGGGAGGGGGGTCCATGGCTTCCGATACAGATACGCAGTATTTT. This codes for CSARDVGGGSMASDTDTQYF. The gene calls are TRBV20-1 and TRBJ2-3; D possibly corresponds to TRBD2 (7 bases). The CDR3 runs to 20 residues. The V gene lost 0 bases and the J gene lost 3 bases, with 28 bases spanning the gap. Germline V gene lookup returns CDR1 DFQATT and CDR2 SNEGSKA (reference sequence).

CDR3 amino acids: CASSSNFELSYNEQFF. In nucleotides, the CDR3 is TGCGCCAGCAGCTCGAACTTCGAACTATCCTACAATGAGCAGTTCTTC. The V and J genes are TRBV5-1 and TRBJ2-1; D is undetermined. V lost 3 bases, J lost 1 base, and 14 bases lay in between. The germline V gene encodes CDR1 SGHRS and CDR2 YFSETQ. This CDR3 comprises 16 residues.

This clonotype has a count of ten or more. The genes are TRBV25-1 and TRBJ2-5; possibly TRBD2 for D (5 bases). The CDR3 length is 13 residues. With 6 bases removed from V and 5 bases from J, the gap between germline ends came to 13 bases. Germline CDR1 MGHDK, CDR2 SYGVNS. The CDR3 DNA is TGTGCCAGCAGACCCGGACTGGGGGAGACCCAGTACTTC. It encodes CASRPGLGETQYF.

This clonotype was observed many times. The V and J genes are TRBV15 and TRBJ2-5; 10 nucleotides line up with TRBD1. J gave up 5 bases and V 5 bases, and 2 bases lay outside the gene matches. The length of the CDR3 is 13 residues. Per the germline V gene, CDR1 is LNHNV and CDR2 is YYDKDF (reference sequence). This CDR3 reads CATSGTGVETQYF. DNA for the CDR3: TGTGCCACCAGCGGGACAGGGGTCGAGACCCAGTACTTC.

Regarding this clonotype: At one boundary the junction diverges from the germline segment, which might be a read error. The chain recombines TRBV7-7 with TRBJ2-3; perhaps TRBD2 as D (6 bases). The CDR3 has 16 residues. Germline V gene lookup returns CDR1 SSHAT and CDR2 FNYEAQ (reference sequence). As DNA, the CDR3 is TGTGCCAGCAGCCCGACGGTGGGGAGGACCACAGATACACAGTATTTT. It translates to CASSPTVGRTTDTQYF.

By sample fraction, this clonotype is medium-sized. This chain uses TRBV6-2 or TRBV6-3 with TRBJ2-5; unclear D gene. The V end was cut by 2 bases, the J end by 1 base, with 2 bases between. Per the germline V gene, CDR1 is MNHEY and CDR2 is SVGEGT. The CDR3 loop spans 12 amino acids. CDR3 DNA sequence: TGTGCCAGCAGTTACACCCAAGAGACCCAGTACTTC. Translation: CASSYTQETQYF.

This clonotype was counted ten times or more. The chain recombines TRBV20-1 with TRBJ1-5; TRBD1 is a possible D gene (6 bases). This CDR3 comprises 16 residues. Germline V lookup: CDR1 DFQATT, CDR2 SNEGSKA (reference sequence). Between the trimmed V and J ends, which lost 0 bases and 2 bases, there was a span of 14 bases. CDR3 region: CSARDALAGGNQPQHF. The CDR3 DNA reads TGCAGTGCTAGAGACGCCTTGGCAGGGGGCAATCAGCCCCAGCATTTT.

This clonotype was recorded many times. The CDR3 region is CSAHSGRSSTDTQYF. The CDR3 region has the DNA TGCAGTGCACACTCTGGGAGGTCTAGCACAGATACGCAGTATTTT. The chain recombines TRBV20-1 with TRBJ2-3; maybe TRBD2 (6 bases). There are 15 residues in the CDR3. Germline V lookup: CDR1 DFQATT, CDR2 SNEGSKA (reference sequence). V lost 6 bases, J lost 0 bases, and 16 bases lay in between.

In the case of this clonotype: One base away lies a much larger clone, so this may be a sequencing read error. The chain couples TRBV5-1 to TRBJ2-1; tentative D call: TRBD2 (5 bases). The CDR3 consists of 18 residues. From germline, CDR1 is SGHRS and CDR2 YFSETQ. CDR3 coding DNA: TGCGCCAGCAGCTCGAAACATTCCGGAGGTACCGACTACAATGATCAGTTCTTC. Amino acids: CASSSKHSGGTDYNDQFF.